This TCR beta chain came from a study of blood T cell repertoires in COVID-19. Sequenced by immunoSEQ multiplex PCR; TCRdb stores in-frame clones only, minus some. The data show a few hundred thousand clones, with roughly 85% seen just once and approximately 5% held by the top ten. The CDR3 is made up of 15 amino acids. Germline values: CDR1 LNHDA, CDR2 SQIVND (reference sequence). The junction had 3 bases not matched to a gene; V was cut back by 3 bases and J by 1 base. The origin of this receptor is a woman aged 25 to 39 who had recovered from COVID-19. The chain joins TRBV19 to TRBJ2-3; the match to TRBD2 covers 8 bases. Sequenced input: PBMCs or T cells enriched from blood (not recorded which). The CDR3 sequence is CASSMARGGTDTQYF. CDR3 nucleotide sequence: TGTGCCAGTAGTATGGCGCGGGGGGGCACAGATACGCAGTATTTT.